Described below is a single T cell receptor (beta chain) sequence and its context. What it binds is not known. The sample belongs to a study of T cell responses to AZD1222 COVID-19 vaccine. Regarding the study as a whole: Only five to seven individuals given AZD1222 were seropositive at baseline.

The protocol was immunoSEQ multiplex PCR, while the TCRdb copy is restricted to in-frame clones and leaves out a portion. The top ten hold around 3.5% of the sample, which has more than 150,000 clones, approximately 90% seen once. Trimming removed 2 bases at V and 2 bases at J, with 13 bases between. Per the germline V gene, CDR1 is SGHTA and CDR2 is FQGNSA. There are 16 residues in the CDR3. The specimen comprised peripheral blood, sampled 28 days after the second AZD1222 dose. The chain uses TRBV7-2 and TRBJ2-1, with a possible D match to TRBD1 (6 bases). This TCR came from an adult who received the AZD1222 COVID-19 vaccine. CDR3 protein: CASSLSGGSTYNEQFF. DNA for the CDR3: TGTGCCAGCAGCTTATCTGGGGGCTCTACCTACAATGAGCAGTTCTTC.